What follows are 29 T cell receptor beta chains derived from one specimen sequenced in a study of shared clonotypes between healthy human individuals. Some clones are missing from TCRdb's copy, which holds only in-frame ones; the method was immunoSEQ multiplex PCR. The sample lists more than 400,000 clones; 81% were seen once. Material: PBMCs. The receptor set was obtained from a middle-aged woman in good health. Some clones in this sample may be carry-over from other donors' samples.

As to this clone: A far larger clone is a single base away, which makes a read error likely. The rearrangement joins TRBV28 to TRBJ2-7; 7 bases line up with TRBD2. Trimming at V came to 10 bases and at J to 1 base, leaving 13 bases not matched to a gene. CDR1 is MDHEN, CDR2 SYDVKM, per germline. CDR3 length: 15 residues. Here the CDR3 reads CAISGLGWVSYEQYF. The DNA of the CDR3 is TGTGCCATCAGCGGACTAGGATGGGTTTCCTACGAGCAGTACTTC.

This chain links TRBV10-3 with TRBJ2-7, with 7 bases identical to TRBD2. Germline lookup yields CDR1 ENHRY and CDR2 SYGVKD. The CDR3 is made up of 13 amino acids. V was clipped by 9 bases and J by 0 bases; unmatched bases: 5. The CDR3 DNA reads TGTGCCATTGACCGGGGGGACTCCTACGAGCAGTACTTC. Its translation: CAIDRGDSYEQYF.

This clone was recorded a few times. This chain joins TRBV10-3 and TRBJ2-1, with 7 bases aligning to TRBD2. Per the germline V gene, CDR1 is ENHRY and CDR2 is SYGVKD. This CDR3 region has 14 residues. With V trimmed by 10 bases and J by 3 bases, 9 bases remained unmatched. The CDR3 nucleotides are TGTGCCACTACTAGCGACCCACACTACAATGAGCAGTTCTTC. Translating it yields CATTSDPHYNEQFF.

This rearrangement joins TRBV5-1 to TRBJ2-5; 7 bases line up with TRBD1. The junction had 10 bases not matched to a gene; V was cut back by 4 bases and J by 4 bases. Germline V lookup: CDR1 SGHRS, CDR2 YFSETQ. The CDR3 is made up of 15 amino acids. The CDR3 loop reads CASSAVQGSRETQYF. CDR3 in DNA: TGCGCCAGCAGCGCAGTACAGGGGAGCAGAGAGACCCAGTACTTC.

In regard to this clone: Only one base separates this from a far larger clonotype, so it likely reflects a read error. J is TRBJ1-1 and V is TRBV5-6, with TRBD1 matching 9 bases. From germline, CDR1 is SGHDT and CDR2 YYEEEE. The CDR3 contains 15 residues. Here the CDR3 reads CTSSLLQGAGTEAFF. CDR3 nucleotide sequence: TGTACCAGCAGCTTATTACAGGGGGCTGGGACTGAAGCTTTCTTT.

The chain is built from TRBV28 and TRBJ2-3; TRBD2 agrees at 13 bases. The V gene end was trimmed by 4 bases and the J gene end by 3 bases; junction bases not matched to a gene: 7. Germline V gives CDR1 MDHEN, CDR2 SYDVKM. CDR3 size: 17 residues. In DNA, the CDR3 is TGTGCCAGCAGTTCCCCGGGACTAGCGGGAAAAACAGATACGCAGTATTTT. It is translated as CASSSPGLAGKTDTQYF. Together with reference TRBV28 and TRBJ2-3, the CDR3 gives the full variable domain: DVKVTQSSRYLVKRTGEKVFLECVQDMDHENMFWYRQDPGLGLRLIYFSYDVKMKEKGDIPEGYSVSREKKERFSLILESASTNQTSMYLCASSSPGLAGKTDTQYFGPGTRLTVL.

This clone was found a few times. The CDR3 reads CASSTTELGTGELFF. The DNA of the CDR3 is TGCGCCAGCAGCACGACTGAGTTGGGCACCGGGGAGCTGTTTTTT. This chain connects TRBV5-1 to TRBJ2-2; D is unresolved. From germline, CDR1 is SGHRS and CDR2 YFSETQ. V lost 4 bases and J 4 bases, leaving 14 bases between the germline ends. The CDR3 sequence is 15 residues long.

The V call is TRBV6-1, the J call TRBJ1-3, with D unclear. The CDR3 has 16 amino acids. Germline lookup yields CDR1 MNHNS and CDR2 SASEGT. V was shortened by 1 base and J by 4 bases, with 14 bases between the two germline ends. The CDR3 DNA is TGTGCCAGCAGTGAAGGTCGGGTCTTAGCCGGAAACACCATATATTTT. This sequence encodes CASSEGRVLAGNTIYF.

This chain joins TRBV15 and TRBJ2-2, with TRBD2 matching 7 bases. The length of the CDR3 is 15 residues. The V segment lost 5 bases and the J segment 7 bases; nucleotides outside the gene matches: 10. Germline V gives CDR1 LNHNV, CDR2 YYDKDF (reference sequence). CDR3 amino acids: CATSPRGDGSGELFF. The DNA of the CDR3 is TGTGCCACCAGCCCCCGGGGGGATGGCAGCGGGGAGCTGTTTTTT.

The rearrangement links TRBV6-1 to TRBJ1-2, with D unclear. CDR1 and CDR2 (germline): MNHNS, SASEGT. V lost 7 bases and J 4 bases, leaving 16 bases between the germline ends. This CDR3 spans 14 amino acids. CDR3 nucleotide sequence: TGTGCCAGCATTCCGGCCTCCCGGGGCTATGGCTACACCTTC. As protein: CASIPASRGYGYTF.

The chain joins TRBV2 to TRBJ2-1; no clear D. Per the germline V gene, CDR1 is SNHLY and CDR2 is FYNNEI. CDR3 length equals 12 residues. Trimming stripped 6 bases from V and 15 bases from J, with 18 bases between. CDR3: CASRDPDLMPFF. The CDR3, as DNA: TGTGCCAGCAGGGACCCGGATCTCATGCCGTTCTTC.

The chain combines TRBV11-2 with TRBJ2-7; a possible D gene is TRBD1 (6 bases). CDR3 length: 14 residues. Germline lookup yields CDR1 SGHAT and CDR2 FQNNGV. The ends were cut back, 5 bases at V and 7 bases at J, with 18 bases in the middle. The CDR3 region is CASSPSQGSGEQYF. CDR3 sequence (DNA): TGTGCCAGCAGCCCCTCGCAGGGGTCAGGAGAGCAGTACTTC.

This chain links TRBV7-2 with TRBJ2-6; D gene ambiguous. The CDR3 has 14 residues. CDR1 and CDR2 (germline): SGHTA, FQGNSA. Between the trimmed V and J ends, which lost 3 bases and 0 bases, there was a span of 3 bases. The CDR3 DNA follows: TGTGCCAGCAGCTTCAACTCTGGGGCCAACGTCCTGACTTTC. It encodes CASSFNSGANVLTF.

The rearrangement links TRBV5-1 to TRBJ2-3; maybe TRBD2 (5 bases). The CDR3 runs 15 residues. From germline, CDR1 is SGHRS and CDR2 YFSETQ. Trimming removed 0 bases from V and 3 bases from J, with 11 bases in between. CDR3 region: CASSLEGVGTDTQYF. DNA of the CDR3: TGCGCCAGCAGCTTGGAGGGAGTCGGTACAGATACGCAGTATTTT.

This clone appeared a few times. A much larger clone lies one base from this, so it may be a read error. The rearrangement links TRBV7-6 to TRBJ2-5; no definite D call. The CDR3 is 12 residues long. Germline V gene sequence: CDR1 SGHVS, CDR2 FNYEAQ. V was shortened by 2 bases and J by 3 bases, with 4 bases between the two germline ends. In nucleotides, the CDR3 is TGTGCCAGCAGCTTATGGGAAGAGACCCAGTACTTC. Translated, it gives CASSLWEETQYF.

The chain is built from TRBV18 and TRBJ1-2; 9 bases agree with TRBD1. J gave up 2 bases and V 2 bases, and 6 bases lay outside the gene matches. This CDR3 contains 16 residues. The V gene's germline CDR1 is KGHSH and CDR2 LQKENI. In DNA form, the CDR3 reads TGTGCCAGCTCACCAAATCCCGGGACAGGGAACTATGGCTACACCTTC. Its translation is CASSPNPGTGNYGYTF.

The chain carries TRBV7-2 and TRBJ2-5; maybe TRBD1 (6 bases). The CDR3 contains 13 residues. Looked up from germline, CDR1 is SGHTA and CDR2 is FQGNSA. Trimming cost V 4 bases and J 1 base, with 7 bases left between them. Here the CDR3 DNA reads TGTGCCAGCAGCTCGACAGGCCAAGAGACCCAGTACTTC. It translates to CASSSTGQETQYF.

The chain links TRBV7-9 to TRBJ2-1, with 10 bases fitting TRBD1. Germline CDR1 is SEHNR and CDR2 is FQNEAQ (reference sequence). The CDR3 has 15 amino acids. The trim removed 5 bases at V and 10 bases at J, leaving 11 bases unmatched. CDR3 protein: CASSARTGGPREQFF. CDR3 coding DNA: TGTGCCAGCAGCGCCAGGACAGGGGGGCCAAGGGAGCAGTTCTTC.

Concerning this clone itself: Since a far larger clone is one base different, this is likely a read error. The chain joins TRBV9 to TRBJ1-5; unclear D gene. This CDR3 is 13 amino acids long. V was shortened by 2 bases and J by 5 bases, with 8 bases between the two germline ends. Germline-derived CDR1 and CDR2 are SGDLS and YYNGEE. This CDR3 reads CASSVGMDQPQHF. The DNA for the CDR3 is TGTGCCAGCAGCGTGGGGATGGATCAGCCCCAGCATTTT. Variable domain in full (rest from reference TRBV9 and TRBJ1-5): DSGVTQTPKHLITATGQRVTLRCSPRSGDLSVYWYQQSLDQGLQFLIQYYNGEERAKGNILERFSAQQFPDLHSELNLSSLELGDSALYFCASSVGMDQPQHFGDGTRLSIL.

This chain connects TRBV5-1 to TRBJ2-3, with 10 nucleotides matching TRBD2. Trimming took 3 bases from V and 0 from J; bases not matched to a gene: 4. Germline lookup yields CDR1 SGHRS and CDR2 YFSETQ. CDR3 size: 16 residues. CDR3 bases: TGCGCCAGCAGCTCCCTAGCGGGAGCTAGCACAGATACGCAGTATTTT. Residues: CASSSLAGASTDTQYF.

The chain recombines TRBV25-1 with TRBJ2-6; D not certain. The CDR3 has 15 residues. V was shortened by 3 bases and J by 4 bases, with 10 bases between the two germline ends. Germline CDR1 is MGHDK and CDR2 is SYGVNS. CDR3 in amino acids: CASSDLRSGANVLTF. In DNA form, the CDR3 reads TGTGCCAGCAGTGACCTGCGATCAGGGGCCAACGTCCTGACTTTC. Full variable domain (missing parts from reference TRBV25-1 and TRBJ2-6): EADIYQTPRYLVIGTGKKITLECSQTMGHDKMYWYQQDPGMELHLIHYSYGVNSTEKGDLSSESTVSRIRTEHFPLTLESARPSHTSQYLCASSDLRSGANVLTFGAGSRLTVL.

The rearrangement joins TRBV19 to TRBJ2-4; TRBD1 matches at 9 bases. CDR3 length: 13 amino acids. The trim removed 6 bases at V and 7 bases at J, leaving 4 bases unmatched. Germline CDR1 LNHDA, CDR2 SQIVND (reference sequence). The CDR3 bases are TGTGCCAGTAGGCGGACAGGGGAGAACATTCAGTACTTC. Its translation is CASRRTGENIQYF.

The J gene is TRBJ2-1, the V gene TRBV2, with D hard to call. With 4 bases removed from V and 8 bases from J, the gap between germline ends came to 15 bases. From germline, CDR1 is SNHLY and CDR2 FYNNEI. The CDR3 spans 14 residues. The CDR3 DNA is TGTGCCAGCAGTGGCAGTTTTCAGGTCGATGAGCAGTTCTTC. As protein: CASSGSFQVDEQFF.

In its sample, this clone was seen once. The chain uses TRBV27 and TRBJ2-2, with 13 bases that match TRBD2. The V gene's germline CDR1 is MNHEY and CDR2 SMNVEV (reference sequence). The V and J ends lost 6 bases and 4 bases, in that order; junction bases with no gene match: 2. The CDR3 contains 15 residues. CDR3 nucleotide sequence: TGTGCCAGCAGACTAGCGGGAGGGGGCACCGGGGAGCTGTTTTTT. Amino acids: CASRLAGGGTGELFF.

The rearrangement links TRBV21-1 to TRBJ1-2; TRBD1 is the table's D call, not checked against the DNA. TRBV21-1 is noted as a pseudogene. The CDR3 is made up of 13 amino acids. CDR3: CASINRGGYGYTF. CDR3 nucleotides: TGTGCCAGCATTAACAGGGGAGGCTATGGCTACACCTTC.

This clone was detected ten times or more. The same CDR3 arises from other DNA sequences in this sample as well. CDR3 protein: CASRSSTDTQYF. CDR3 nucleotides: TGTGCCAGCCGAAGTAGCACAGATACGCAGTATTTT. V gene TRBV28 combines with J gene TRBJ2-3; no firm D call. The CDR3 extends over 12 amino acids. V was clipped by 8 bases and J by 0 bases, with 6 bases between them. Germline V lookup: CDR1 MDHEN, CDR2 SYDVKM.

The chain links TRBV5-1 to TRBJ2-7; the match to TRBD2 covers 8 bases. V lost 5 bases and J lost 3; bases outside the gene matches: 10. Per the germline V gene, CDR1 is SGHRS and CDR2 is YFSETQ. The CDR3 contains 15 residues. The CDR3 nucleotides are TGCGCCAGCAGGGGGGAGCTTAGCGGGAACTACGAGCAGTACTTC. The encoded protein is CASRGELSGNYEQYF. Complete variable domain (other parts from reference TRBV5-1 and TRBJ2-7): KAGVTQTPRYLIKTRGQQVTLSCSPISGHRSVSWYQQTPGQGLQFLFEYFSETQRNKGNFPGRFSGRQFSNSRSEMNVSTLELGDSALYLCASRGELSGNYEQYFGPGTRLTVT.

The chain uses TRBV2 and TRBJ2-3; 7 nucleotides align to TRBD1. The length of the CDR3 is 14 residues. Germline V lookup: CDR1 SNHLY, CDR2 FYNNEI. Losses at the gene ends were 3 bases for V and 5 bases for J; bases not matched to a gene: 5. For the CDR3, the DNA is TGTGCCAGCAGTGACAGGACAGGAAGAGATACGCAGTATTTT. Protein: CASSDRTGRDTQYF.

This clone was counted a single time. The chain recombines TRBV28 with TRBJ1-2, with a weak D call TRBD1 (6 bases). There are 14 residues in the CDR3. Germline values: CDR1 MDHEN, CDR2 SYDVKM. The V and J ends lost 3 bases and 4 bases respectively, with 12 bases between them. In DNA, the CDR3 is TGTGCCAGCAGTTTTCCGGGAGGGGGCTATGGCTACACCTTC. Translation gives CASSFPGGGYGYTF.